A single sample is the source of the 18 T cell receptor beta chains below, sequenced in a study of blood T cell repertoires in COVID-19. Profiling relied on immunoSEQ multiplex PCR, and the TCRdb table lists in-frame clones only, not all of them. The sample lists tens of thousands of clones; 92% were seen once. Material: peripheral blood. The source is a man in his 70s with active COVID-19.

CDR3 protein: CASSRGWGGGNEQFF. DNA of the CDR3: TGTGCCAGCAGCCGAGGGTGGGGGGGCGGTAATGAGCAGTTCTTC. This rearrangement joins TRBV7-8 to TRBJ2-1; maybe TRBD2 (7 bases). Trimming removed 5 bases at V and 7 bases at J, with 18 bases between. The CDR3 covers 15 residues. Per the germline V gene, CDR1 is SGHVS and CDR2 is FQNEAQ.

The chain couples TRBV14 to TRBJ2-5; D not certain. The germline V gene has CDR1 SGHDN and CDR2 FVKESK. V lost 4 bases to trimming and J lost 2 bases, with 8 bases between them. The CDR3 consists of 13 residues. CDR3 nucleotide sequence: TGTGCCAGCAGCCCTCGAGCGCAAGAGACCCAGTACTTC. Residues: CASSPRAQETQYF.

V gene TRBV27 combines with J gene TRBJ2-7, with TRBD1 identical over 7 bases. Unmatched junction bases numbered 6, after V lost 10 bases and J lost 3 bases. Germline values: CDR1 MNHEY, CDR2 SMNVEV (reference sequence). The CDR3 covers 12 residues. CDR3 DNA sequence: TGTGCCACGAAGGGGGCGGGCTACGAGCAGTACTTC. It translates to CATKGAGYEQYF.

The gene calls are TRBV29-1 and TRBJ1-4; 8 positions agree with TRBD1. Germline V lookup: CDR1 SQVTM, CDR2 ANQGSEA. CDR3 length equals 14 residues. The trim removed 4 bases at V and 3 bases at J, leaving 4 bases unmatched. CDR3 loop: CSVGQGQANEKLFF. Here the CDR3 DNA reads TGCAGCGTTGGTCAGGGACAGGCTAATGAAAAACTGTTTTTT.

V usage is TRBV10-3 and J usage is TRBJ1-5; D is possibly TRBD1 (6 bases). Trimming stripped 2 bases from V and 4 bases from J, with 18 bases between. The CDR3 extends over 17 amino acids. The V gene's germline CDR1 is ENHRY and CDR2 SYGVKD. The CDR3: CAISETGSSIVNQPQHF. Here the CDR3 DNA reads TGTGCCATCAGTGAGACAGGGTCTTCCATAGTGAATCAGCCCCAGCATTTT.

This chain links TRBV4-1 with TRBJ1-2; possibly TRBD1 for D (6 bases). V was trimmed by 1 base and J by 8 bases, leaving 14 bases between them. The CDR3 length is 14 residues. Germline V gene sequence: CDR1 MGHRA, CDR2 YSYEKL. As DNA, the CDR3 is TGCGCCAGCAGCCAAGGTACAGGGTCGGGCGGCTACACCTTC. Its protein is CASSQGTGSGGYTF.

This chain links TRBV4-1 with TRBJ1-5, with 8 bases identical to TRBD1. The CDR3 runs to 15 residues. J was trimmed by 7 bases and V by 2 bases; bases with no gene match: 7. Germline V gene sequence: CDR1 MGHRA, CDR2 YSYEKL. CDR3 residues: CASSQSAGGRQPQHF. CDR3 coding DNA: TGCGCCAGCAGCCAAAGTGCAGGGGGCAGGCAGCCCCAGCATTTT.

CDR3 amino acids: CASSPGTGDYEQYF. The CDR3 DNA reads TGCGCCAGCAGCCCCGGGACAGGGGATTACGAGCAGTACTTC. The chain combines TRBV4-3 with TRBJ2-7; TRBD1 aligns across 10 bases. The CDR3 covers 14 residues. Germline V gives CDR1 LGHNA, CDR2 YSLEER. The V segment lost 4 bases and the J segment 4 bases; nucleotides outside the gene matches: 4.

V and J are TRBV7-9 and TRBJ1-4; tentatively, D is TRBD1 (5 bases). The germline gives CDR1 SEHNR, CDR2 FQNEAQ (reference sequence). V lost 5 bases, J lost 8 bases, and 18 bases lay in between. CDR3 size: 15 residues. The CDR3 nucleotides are TGTGCCAGCAGCCCGACTCAGGGCCCTTCGGAAAAACTGTTTTTT. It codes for CASSPTQGPSEKLFF.

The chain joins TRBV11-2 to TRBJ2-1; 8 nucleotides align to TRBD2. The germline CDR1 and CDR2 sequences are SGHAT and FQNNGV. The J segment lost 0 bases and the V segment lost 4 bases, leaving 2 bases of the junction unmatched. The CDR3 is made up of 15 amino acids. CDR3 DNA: TGTGCCAGCAGCTACAGCGGGAGCTCCTACAATGAGCAGTTCTTC. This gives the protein CASSYSGSSYNEQFF.

The CDR3: CASSMDTKNIQYF. The CDR3 DNA is TGTGCCAGCAGCATGGACACGAAAAACATTCAGTACTTC. This chain connects TRBV5-4 to TRBJ2-4; tentative D call: TRBD1 (5 bases). With 4 bases removed from V and 4 bases from J, the gap between germline ends came to 9 bases. Germline lookup yields CDR1 SGHNT and CDR2 YYREEE (reference sequence). The length of the CDR3 is 13 residues.

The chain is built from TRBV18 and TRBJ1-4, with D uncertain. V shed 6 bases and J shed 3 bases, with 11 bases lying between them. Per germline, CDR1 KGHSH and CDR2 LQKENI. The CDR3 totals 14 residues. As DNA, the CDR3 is TGTGCCAGCTCGCCGGAGATATCTAATGAAAAACTGTTTTTT. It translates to CASSPEISNEKLFF.

CDR3 in DNA: TGTGCCAGCAGCCAAGATAGACAGGGGACCGGGGAGCTGTTTTTT. Protein product: CASSQDRQGTGELFF. This chain uses TRBV4-2 with TRBJ2-2; 8 bases align to TRBD1. V dropped 0 bases and J dropped 5; count of bases not matched to a gene: 2. This CDR3 spans 15 amino acids. Germline CDR1 is LGHNA and CDR2 is YNFKEQ.

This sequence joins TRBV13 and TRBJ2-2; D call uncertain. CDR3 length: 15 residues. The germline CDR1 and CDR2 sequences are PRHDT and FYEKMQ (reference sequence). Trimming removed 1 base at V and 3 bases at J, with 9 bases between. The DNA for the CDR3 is TGTGCCAGCAGCTTAGCCCAGGTTGACACCGGGGAGCTGTTTTTT. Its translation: CASSLAQVDTGELFF.

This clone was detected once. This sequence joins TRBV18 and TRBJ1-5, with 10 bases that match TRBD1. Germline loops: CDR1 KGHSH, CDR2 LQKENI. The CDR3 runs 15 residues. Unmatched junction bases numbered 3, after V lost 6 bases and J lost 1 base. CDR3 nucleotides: TGTGCCAGCTCCCAGGGACAGGGGAGCAATCAGCCCCAGCATTTT. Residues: CASSQGQGSNQPQHF.

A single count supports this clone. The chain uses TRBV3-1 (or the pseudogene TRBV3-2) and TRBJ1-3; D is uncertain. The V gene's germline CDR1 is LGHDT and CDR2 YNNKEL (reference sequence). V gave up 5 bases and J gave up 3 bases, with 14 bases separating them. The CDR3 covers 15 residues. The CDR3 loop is CASSSVRARGNTIYF. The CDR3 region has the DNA TGTGCCAGCAGCTCGGTGAGGGCGCGTGGAAACACCATATATTTT.

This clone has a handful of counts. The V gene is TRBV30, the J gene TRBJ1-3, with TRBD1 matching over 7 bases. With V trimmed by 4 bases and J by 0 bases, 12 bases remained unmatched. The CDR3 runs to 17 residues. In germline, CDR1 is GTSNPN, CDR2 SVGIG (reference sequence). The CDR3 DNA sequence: TGTGCCTGGAAGGCAGGGGGAACGCGAAGCTCTGGAAACACCATATATTTT. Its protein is CAWKAGGTRSSGNTIYF. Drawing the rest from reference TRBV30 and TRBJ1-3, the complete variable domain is SQTIHQWPATLVQPVGSPLSLECTVEGTSNPNLYWYRQAAGRGLQLLFYSVGIGQISSEVPQNLSASRPQDRQFILSSKKLLLSDSGFYLCAWKAGGTRSSGNTIYFGEGSWLTVV.

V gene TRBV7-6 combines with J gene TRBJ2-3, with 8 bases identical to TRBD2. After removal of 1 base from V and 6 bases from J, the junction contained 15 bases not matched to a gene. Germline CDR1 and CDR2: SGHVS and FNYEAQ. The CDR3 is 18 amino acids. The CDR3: CASSLVVAGTGFVDTQYF. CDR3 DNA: TGTGCCAGCAGCTTAGTGGTAGCGGGAACGGGGTTTGTGGATACGCAGTATTTT.